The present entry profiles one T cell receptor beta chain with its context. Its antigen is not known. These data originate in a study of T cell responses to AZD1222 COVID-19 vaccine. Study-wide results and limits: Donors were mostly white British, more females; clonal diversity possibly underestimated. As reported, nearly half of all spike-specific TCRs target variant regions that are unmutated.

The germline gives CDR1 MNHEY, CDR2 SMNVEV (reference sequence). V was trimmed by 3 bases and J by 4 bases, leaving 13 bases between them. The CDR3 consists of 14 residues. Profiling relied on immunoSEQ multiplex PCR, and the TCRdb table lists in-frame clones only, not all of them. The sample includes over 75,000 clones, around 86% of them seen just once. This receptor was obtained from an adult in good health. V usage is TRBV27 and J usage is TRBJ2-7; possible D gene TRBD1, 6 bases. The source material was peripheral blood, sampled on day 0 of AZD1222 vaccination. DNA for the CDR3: TGTGCCAGCAGTTTGGCAGGGGAGTTGTACGAGCAGTACTTC. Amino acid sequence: CASSLAGELYEQYF.